Presented here are 20 T cell receptor beta chains from one specimen sequenced in a study of blood T cell repertoires in COVID-19. Measured with immunoSEQ multiplex PCR; TCRdb has only the in-frame clones, and not every one. The top ten hold about 3.4% of the sample, which has 150,000 to 200,000 clones, 75% to 90% seen once. Material: PBMCs or T cells enriched from blood (not recorded which). The receptors stem from a woman aged 55 to 70 who had recovered from COVID-19.

The sample holds a few counts of this clone. The gene calls are TRBV3-1 (or the pseudogene TRBV3-2) and TRBJ1-1; 11 bases map to TRBD1. The V gene's germline CDR1 is LGHDT and CDR2 YNNKEL (reference sequence). V dropped 4 bases and J dropped 6; count of bases not matched to a gene: 7. This CDR3 is built from 15 residues. CDR3 amino acids: CASSPRDRGISEAFF. In DNA, the CDR3 is TGTGCCAGCAGCCCTCGGGACAGGGGGATTTCTGAAGCTTTCTTT.

In this sample, this clone turned up once. This chain uses TRBV12-5 with TRBJ1-1, with 8 positions matching TRBD1. Germline CDR1 is LGHNT and CDR2 is FRNRAP. There are 15 residues in the CDR3. J gave up 4 bases and V 7 bases, and 11 bases lay outside the gene matches. The chain's CDR3 is CASVSTWTGLTEAFF. The CDR3 DNA reads as TGTGCTAGTGTTTCGACATGGACAGGGCTCACTGAAGCTTTCTTT.

The chain combines TRBV30 with TRBJ1-1; TRBD1 matches at 9 bases. V shed 6 bases, J shed 3 bases, and the junction held 8 bases outside the gene matches. The CDR3 loop spans 14 amino acids. Germline CDR1 is GTSNPN and CDR2 is SVGIG (reference sequence). The CDR3 reads CACHRGLVDTEAFF. The DNA of the CDR3 is TGTGCCTGTCACAGGGGGCTCGTGGACACTGAAGCTTTCTTT.

The V call is TRBV27, the J call TRBJ1-3; no clear D. Per germline, CDR1 MNHEY and CDR2 SMNVEV (reference sequence). The CDR3 extends over 14 amino acids. The ends were cut back, 6 bases at V and 4 bases at J, with 13 bases in the middle. The CDR3 here is CASSGVNSGNTIYF. DNA for the CDR3: TGTGCCAGCAGCGGGGTGAACTCGGGAAACACCATATATTTT.

This clone has just one count. V usage is TRBV24-1 and J usage is TRBJ1-1; D call uncertain. Between the trimmed V and J ends, which lost 2 bases and 5 bases, there was a span of 5 bases. The CDR3 spans 12 residues. CDR1 KGHDR and CDR2 SFDVKD come from the germline V gene. In DNA form, the CDR3 reads TGTGCCACCAGTGATTCGGGAACTGAAGCTTTCTTT. Its translation is CATSDSGTEAFF.

The chain recombines TRBV14 with TRBJ1-1; no definite D call. The CDR3 runs to 16 residues. V lost 4 bases and J 6 bases, leaving 21 bases between the germline ends. Per the germline V gene, CDR1 is SGHDN and CDR2 is FVKESK. The CDR3 here is CASSPSYRGGWPEAFF. In DNA form, the CDR3 reads TGTGCCAGCAGCCCATCCTATCGGGGAGGTTGGCCTGAAGCTTTCTTT.

The gene calls are TRBV27 and TRBJ2-1; 9 nucleotides match TRBD2. The germline V gene encodes CDR1 MNHEY and CDR2 SMNVEV (reference sequence). The CDR3 loop spans 15 amino acids. V shed 3 bases, J shed 4 bases, and the junction held 4 bases outside the gene matches. The CDR3 loop is CASSFLAGGYNEQFF. CDR3 DNA sequence: TGTGCCAGCAGTTTCCTGGCGGGGGGGTACAATGAGCAGTTCTTC.

This rearrangement joins TRBV3-1 (or the pseudogene TRBV3-2) to TRBJ1-5; D unclear. Germline-derived CDR1 and CDR2 are LGHDT and YNNKEL (reference sequence). The CDR3 covers 15 residues. V was clipped by 1 base and J by 3 bases, with 10 bases between them. CDR3 loop: CASSQGATINQPQHF. For the CDR3, the DNA is TGTGCCAGCAGCCAAGGGGCGACGATCAATCAGCCCCAGCATTTT.

J is TRBJ1-5 and V is TRBV12-3 or TRBV12-4; D is ambiguous. The CDR3 spans 13 residues. Trimming took off 2 bases at V and 5 bases at J, with 7 bases between the two ends. CDR3 in DNA: TGTGCCAGCAGTTTAAACCAGGATCAGCCCCAGCATTTT. Its translation: CASSLNQDQPQHF.

The chain couples TRBV19 to TRBJ1-1, with D maybe TRBD1 (5 bases). The ends were cut back, 1 base at V and 6 bases at J, with 15 bases in the middle. The germline CDR1 and CDR2 sequences are LNHDA and SQIVND (reference sequence). This CDR3 contains 15 residues. The DNA of the CDR3 is TGTGCCAGTAGTATAGGGACCGGGCGGGGGGCTGAAGCTTTCTTT. This gives the protein CASSIGTGRGAEAFF.

V usage is TRBV27 and J usage is TRBJ1-1, with no clear D. This CDR3 has 13 residues. Germline CDR1 reads MNHEY; CDR2 reads SMNVEV (reference sequence). V lost 2 bases and J lost 3, with 7 bases in between. CDR3 sequence reads: CASSLKQYTEAFF. DNA for the CDR3: TGTGCCAGCAGTTTAAAACAGTACACTGAAGCTTTCTTT.

The chain couples TRBV2 to TRBJ2-1; 7 bases match TRBD1. V trimming: 8 bases; J trimming: 1 base; junction bases outside the gene matches: 5. Germline assignment: CDR1 SNHLY and CDR2 FYNNEI. This CDR3 comprises 14 residues. The DNA of the CDR3 is TGTGCCAGCTTACCGGGACAGTCCTACAATGAGCAGTTCTTC. It codes for CASLPGQSYNEQFF. The complete variable domain, with remaining parts taken from reference TRBV2 and TRBJ2-1, reads EPEVTQTPSHQVTQMGQEVILRCVPISNHLYFYWYRQILGQKVEFLVSFYNNEISEKSEIFDDQFSVERPDGSNFTLKIRSTKLEDSAMYFCASLPGQSYNEQFFGPGTRLTVL.

The V call is TRBV7-8, the J call TRBJ1-4; 10 positions agree with TRBD1. The CDR3 loop spans 15 amino acids. J lost 7 bases, V lost 3 bases, and 5 bases had no gene match. Per the germline V gene, CDR1 is SGHVS and CDR2 is FQNEAQ. CDR3 protein: CASSLWTGGTEKLFF. CDR3 DNA: TGTGCCAGCAGCTTGTGGACAGGGGGGACTGAAAAACTGTTTTTT. Full variable domain (outside the CDR3, taken from reference TRBV7-8 and TRBJ1-4): GAGVSQSPRYKVAKRGQDVALRCDPISGHVSLFWYQQALGQGPEFLTYFQNEAQLDKSGLPSDRFFAERPEGSVSTLKIQRTQQEDSAVYLCASSLWTGGTEKLFFGSGTQLSVL.

The V gene is TRBV30, the J gene TRBJ2-1, with 12 positions matching TRBD2. CDR1 and CDR2 from the germline V gene are GTSNPN and SVGIG (reference sequence). With 3 bases clipped from V and 10 bases from J, the junction kept 13 bases outside the gene matches. This CDR3 contains 16 residues. The CDR3 sequence: CAWRPRASGGAGEQFF. DNA for the CDR3: TGTGCCTGGAGACCTAGGGCTAGCGGGGGGGCCGGGGAGCAGTTCTTC.

The chain employs TRBV21-1 and TRBJ1-1. TRBV21-1 is a documented pseudogene. The CDR3 has 14 residues. The CDR3 loop reads CASISGGRNTEAFF. The CDR3 DNA follows: TGTGCCAGCATCTCCGGGGGGCGGAACACTGAAGCTTTCTTT.

The chain uses TRBV6-5 and TRBJ2-2, with a possible D match to TRBD2 (7 bases). This CDR3 contains 16 residues. Germline-derived CDR1 and CDR2 are MNHEY and SVGAGI. Trimming cost V 4 bases and J 4 bases, with 16 bases left between them. CDR3 bases: TGTGCCAGCAGTTCCCTCCGGGGGGCCGCCACCGGGGAGCTGTTTTTT. Translation gives CASSSLRGAATGELFF.

This rearrangement joins TRBV7-6 to TRBJ1-5, with 7 bases aligning to TRBD1. V was pared by 8 bases and J by 4 bases, with 5 bases of the junction left unmatched. The CDR3 covers 13 residues. Germline V gene sequence: CDR1 SGHVS, CDR2 FNYEAQ. CDR3 residues: CASATQGNQPQHF. The CDR3 coding sequence is TGTGCCAGCGCAACACAGGGGAATCAGCCCCAGCATTTT.

The chain carries TRBV7-9 and TRBJ2-5; 9 bases line up with TRBD1. The J segment lost 5 bases and the V segment lost 3 bases, leaving 7 bases of the junction unmatched. This CDR3 has 15 amino acids. CDR1 and CDR2 from the germline V gene are SEHNR and FQNEAQ (reference sequence). CDR3 nucleotide sequence: TGTGCCAGCAGCTTGTACGGGACAGGGACGGAGACCCAGTACTTC. Translated: CASSLYGTGTETQYF.

The V and J genes are TRBV18 and TRBJ2-7, with D possibly matching TRBD1 (5 bases). This CDR3 has 15 residues. Per the germline V gene, CDR1 is KGHSH and CDR2 is LQKENI. V lost 6 bases to trimming and J lost 2 bases, with 17 bases between them. The CDR3 loop is CASSQLGREPYEQYF. DNA of the CDR3: TGTGCCAGCTCTCAACTGGGCAGGGAACCCTACGAGCAGTACTTC.

The CDR3 DNA is TGTGCCAGCAGCCCGGGGGGACACTTAAACACTGAAGCTTTCTTT. Translated: CASSPGGHLNTEAFF. The chain is built from TRBV5-4 and TRBJ1-1; D is possibly TRBD1 (6 bases). V was trimmed by 4 bases and J by 2 bases, leaving 15 bases between them. Germline V gives CDR1 SGHNT, CDR2 YYREEE (reference sequence). The CDR3 runs 15 residues.